A single sample gave rise to the 8 T cell receptor beta chains below, sequenced in a study of shared clonotypes between healthy human individuals. Generated by immunoSEQ multiplex PCR, the TCRdb table keeps only in-frame clones and is missing some. The data contain about 2.4 million clones, roughly 93% of them singletons. The sample comprised naive CD4+ T cells from PBMCs. This sample's subset: CD45RA+ positively selected. Receptor source: a man between 18 and 35 years old in good health. Some clones in this sample may be carry-over from other donors' samples.

The chain couples TRBV9 to TRBJ2-7, with D perhaps TRBD1 or TRBD2 (5 bases each). Germline V gives CDR1 SGDLS, CDR2 YYNGEE. CDR3 length: 15 amino acids. The V and J ends lost 3 bases and 0 bases respectively, with 13 bases between them. The chain's CDR3 is CASSDRDGVSYEQYF. CDR3 nucleotide sequence: TGTGCCAGCAGCGACCGGGACGGAGTCTCCTACGAGCAGTACTTC.

This chain links TRBV29-1 with TRBJ2-5, with TRBD1 matching 8 bases. The CDR3 totals 14 residues. V lost 7 bases and J lost 1; bases outside the gene matches: 8. Per the germline V gene, CDR1 is SQVTM and CDR2 is ANQGSEA. CDR3: CSAGQGSTQETQYF. The DNA for the CDR3 is TGCAGCGCCGGACAGGGTTCGACCCAAGAGACCCAGTACTTC.

This clone was counted a single time. This sequence joins TRBV7-9 and TRBJ2-5; D not resolved. The DNA end is a closer match to TRBJ2-7, so the J assignment may be wrong. Germline CDR1 and CDR2: SEHNR and FQNEAQ (reference sequence). The CDR3 length is 11 residues. CDR3 in amino acids: CASSLGAEQYF. The CDR3 DNA reads TGTGCCAGCAGCTTAGGTGCCGAGCAGTACTTC.

The rearrangement uses TRBV29-1 and TRBJ2-5; perhaps TRBD2 as D (7 bases). Germline CDR1 reads SQVTM; CDR2 reads ANQGSEA. This CDR3 is 15 amino acids long. Trimming shortened V by 5 bases and J by 1 base, and 17 bases separated the two germline ends. In DNA, the CDR3 is TGCAGCGTTATCGCGGGGGCGGGGCGCCAAGAGACCCAGTACTTC. It is translated as CSVIAGAGRQETQYF.

The V gene is TRBV13, the J gene TRBJ2-5; TRBD2 matches at 9 bases. Trimming at V came to 5 bases and at J to 5 bases, leaving 6 bases not matched to a gene. Germline V CDR1 and CDR2: PRHDT, FYEKMQ (reference sequence). This CDR3 has 14 residues. CDR3 loop: CASSQTSGYETQYF. CDR3 nucleotide sequence: TGTGCCAGCAGCCAAACTAGCGGGTATGAGACCCAGTACTTC. Supplemented by reference TRBV13 and TRBJ2-5, the full variable domain reads AAGVIQSPRHLIKEKRETATLKCYPIPRHDTVYWYQQGPGQDPQFLISFYEKMQSDKGSIPDRFSAQQFSDYHSELNMSSLELGDSALYFCASSQTSGYETQYFGPGTRLLVL.

J is TRBJ2-7 and V is TRBV5-4; 8 nucleotides line up with TRBD2. CDR3 size: 16 residues. Germline V gene data show CDR1 as SGHNT and CDR2 as YYREEE (reference sequence). Trimming at V came to 0 bases and at J to 0 bases, leaving 5 bases not matched to a gene. CDR3 DNA: TGTGCCAGCAGCTTGGGGTTGCGGGAGGCCTCCTACGAGCAGTACTTC. It translates to CASSLGLREASYEQYF.

V is TRBV7-2 and J is TRBJ1-3; no firm D call. The CDR3 sequence is 15 residues long. The V gene's germline CDR1 is SGHTA and CDR2 FQGNSA. Trimming stripped 5 bases from V and 0 bases from J, with 11 bases between. In DNA, the CDR3 is TGTGCCAGCAGCCAACAGCGGACCTCTGGAAACACCATATATTTT. Amino acids: CASSQQRTSGNTIYF.

The V call is TRBV30, the J call TRBJ1-6; TRBD1 is a possible D gene (6 bases). The CDR3 is made up of 16 amino acids. Germline CDR1 reads GTSNPN; CDR2 reads SVGIG (reference sequence). Trimming took 0 bases from V and 11 from J, leaving 20 bases between them. CDR3 region: CAWSVQAGAIGPPLHF. DNA of the CDR3: TGTGCCTGGAGTGTTCAAGCAGGGGCGATTGGTCCACCCCTCCACTTT.